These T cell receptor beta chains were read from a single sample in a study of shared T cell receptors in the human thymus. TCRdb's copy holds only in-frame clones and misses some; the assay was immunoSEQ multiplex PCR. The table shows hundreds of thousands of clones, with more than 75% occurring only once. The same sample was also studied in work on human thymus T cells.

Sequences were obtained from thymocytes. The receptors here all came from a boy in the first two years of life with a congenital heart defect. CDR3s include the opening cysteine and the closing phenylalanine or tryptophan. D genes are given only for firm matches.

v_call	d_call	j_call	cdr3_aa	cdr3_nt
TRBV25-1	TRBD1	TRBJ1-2	CASSDDAGTGQNYGYTF	TGTGCCAGCAGTGACGACGCCGGGACAGGGCAAAACTATGGCTACACCTTC
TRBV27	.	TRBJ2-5	CASNRRSEGARETQYF	TGTGCCAGCAATAGGAGGTCGGAGGGGGCCCGAGAGACCCAGTACTTC
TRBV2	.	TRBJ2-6	CASSVPSGANALTF	TGTGCCAGCAGTGTCCCCTCTGGGGCCAACGCCCTGACTTTC
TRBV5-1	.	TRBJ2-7	CASSRQAHYEQYF	TGCGCCAGCAGTAGACAGGCCCACTACGAGCAGTACTTC
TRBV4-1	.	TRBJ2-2	CASSITGTINTGELFF	TGCGCCAGCAGTATAACCGGGACAATTAACACCGGGGAGCTGTTTTTT
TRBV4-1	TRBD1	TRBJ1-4	CASSQGQGATNEKLFF	TGCGCCAGCAGCCAAGGTCAGGGGGCCACTAATGAAAAACTGTTTTTT
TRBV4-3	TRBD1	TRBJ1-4	CASSQGGGQGEKLFF	TGCGCCAGCAGCCAAGGGGGGGGACAGGGTGAAAAACTGTTTTTT
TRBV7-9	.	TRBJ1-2	CASSRGSLELYF	TGTGCCAGCAGCCGGGGATCTCTGGAACTATACTTC
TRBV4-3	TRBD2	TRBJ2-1	CASSHFLAGGTPDEQFF	TGCGCCAGCAGCCATTTTCTAGCGGGGGGAACCCCTGATGAGCAGTTCTTC
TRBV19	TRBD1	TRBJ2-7	CASSRDRGPPYEQYF	TGTGCCAGTAGCCGGGACAGGGGGCCTCCATACGAGCAGTACTTC
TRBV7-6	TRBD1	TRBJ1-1	CASSKSSGTGSKAFF	TGTGCCAGCAGCAAATCCTCCGGGACAGGATCAAAAGCTTTCTTT
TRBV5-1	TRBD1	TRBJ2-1	CASSPGQGEFF	TGCGCCAGCAGCCCGGGACAGGGTGAGTTCTTC
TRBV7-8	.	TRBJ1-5	CASSLSRQTAPNQPQHF	TGTGCCAGCAGCTTATCTAGACAGACAGCCCCCAATCAGCCCCAGCATTTT
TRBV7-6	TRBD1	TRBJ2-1	CASSLVAAVTGAFNEQFF	TGTGCCAGCAGCTTAGTAGCTGCTGTGACAGGGGCCTTCAATGAGCAGTTCTTC
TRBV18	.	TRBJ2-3	CASSLLTVSSTDTQYF	TGTGCCAGCTCACTCCTGACTGTATCTAGCACAGATACGCAGTATTTT
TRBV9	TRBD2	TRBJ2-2	CASSSQAGEYTGELFF	TGTGCCAGCAGCTCGCAAGCGGGAGAGTACACCGGGGAGCTGTTTTTT